A selection of T cell receptor beta chains follows, all from one sample in a study of Tregs in tolerant kidney transplant recipients. Sequencing was performed with immunoSEQ multiplex PCR; in TCRdb, only in-frame clones are kept and a portion is missing. The data show tens of thousands of clones, 65% to 85% seen once. Sequenced material: CD4+ T cells from blood. These TCRs come from a human donor in good health. Each CDR3 is given with its conserved first and last residue. A D gene is named only where the DNA matches it firmly. Size tells how often a clone was seen (once, few, many) or the class of an expanded clone, and some rows leave it out.

v_call	clone_size	j_call	d_call	cdr3_nt	cdr3_aa
TRBV6-5	NA	TRBJ2-1	NA	TGTGCCAGCAGCGTCTTTGGGTACAATGAGCAGTTCTTC	CASSVFGYNEQFF
TRBV10-3	NA	TRBJ1-1	NA	TGTGCCATCAGTGTGGACGGAGGATCCACTGAAGCTTTCTTT	CAISVDGGSTEAFF
TRBV4-3	NA	TRBJ2-3	TRBD2	TGCGCCAGCAGCCAAGACCGACTAGCGGGCCTCACAGATACGCAGTATTTT	CASSQDRLAGLTDTQYF
TRBV13	NA	TRBJ2-1	TRBD2	TGTGCCAGCAGCCGATGGAGGGCGGGAGTGGGTAATGAGCAGTTCTTC	CASSRWRAGVGNEQFF
TRBV5-6	NA	TRBJ2-7	TRBD2	TGTGCCAGCAGCCGGGAGGGCCTTGGCGAGCAGTACTTC	CASSREGLGEQYF
TRBV2	NA	TRBJ2-1	TRBD2	TGTGCCAGCAGGCTGGCTAGCGGGGGTGAGCAGTTCTTC	CASRLASGGEQFF
TRBV7-6	once	TRBJ2-7	NA	TGTGCCAGCAGCTTAGTTCTCCAGGGAGGAGAGCAGTACTTC	CASSLVLQGGEQYF
TRBV29-1	NA	TRBJ1-2	TRBD1	TGCAGCGCCCAGTCAGGGGGCGGTGGCTACACCTTC	CSAQSGGGGYTF
TRBV27	few	TRBJ2-3	NA	TGTGCCAGCAGTCCTAATGCTTGGGGGCCGGGGGGAGATACGCAGTATTTT	CASSPNAWGPGGDTQYF
TRBV12-5	NA	TRBJ2-3	TRBD2	TGTGCTAGTGGTTCACAGGGACTAGCGGGAGGCGGACTAAGCACAGATACGCAGTATTTT	CASGSQGLAGGGLSTDTQYF
TRBV6-5	NA	TRBJ2-1	TRBD2	TGTGCCAGCAGTTTCCGGACTAGCGGATCCTACAATGAGCAGTTCTTC	CASSFRTSGSYNEQFF
TRBV11-1	NA	TRBJ2-3	TRBD2	TGTGCCAGCAGCTTAGAGGCGTGGGGACTAGCTAGCACAGATACGCAGTATTTT	CASSLEAWGLASTDTQYF
TRBV9	NA	TRBJ1-1	TRBD1	TGTGCCAGCAGCCTACTCCCGGGACAGGGGGCAGGGTCTGAAGCTTTCTTT	CASSLLPGQGAGSEAFF
TRBV10-3	NA	TRBJ2-7	TRBD2	TGTGCCACTTCCCGGGGGGGCCGCGAGCAGTACTTC	CATSRGGREQYF
TRBV5-1	NA	TRBJ2-5	NA	TGCGCCAGCAGCGCAGTACAGGGAAGCAGAGAGACCCAGTACTTC	CASSAVQGSRETQYF
TRBV4-2	few	TRBJ1-5	NA	TGTGCCAGCAGCCAATATTTAGACGGGAATCAGCCCCAGCATTTT	CASSQYLDGNQPQHF
TRBV27	NA	TRBJ1-1	NA	TGTGCCAGCAGTTTATCGGGCAGGGGCAATATTGAAGCTTTCTTT	CASSLSGRGNIEAFF
TRBV7-2	NA	TRBJ2-3	NA	TGTGCCAGCAGCCCTCAGACGGGCATGGGGCAGTATTTT	CASSPQTGMGQYF
TRBV6-5	NA	TRBJ1-2	TRBD1	TGTGCCAGCACCCGGACAGGGACGGATGGCTACACCTTC	CASTRTGTDGYTF
TRBV7-3	few	TRBJ2-5	TRBD2	TGTGCCAGCAGCCCCTCCTCCCCGGGACTAGCGGAGACCCAGTACTTC	CASSPSSPGLAETQYF
TRBV6-4	many	TRBJ2-7	NA	TGTGCCAGCAGTGACCAGGGGACAAACTCCTACGAGCAGTACTTC	CASSDQGTNSYEQYF
TRBV9	NA	TRBJ2-7	TRBD1	TGTGCCAGCGGGTCATACTACAGGGGATTCCCCTACGAGCAGTACTTC	CASGSYYRGFPYEQYF